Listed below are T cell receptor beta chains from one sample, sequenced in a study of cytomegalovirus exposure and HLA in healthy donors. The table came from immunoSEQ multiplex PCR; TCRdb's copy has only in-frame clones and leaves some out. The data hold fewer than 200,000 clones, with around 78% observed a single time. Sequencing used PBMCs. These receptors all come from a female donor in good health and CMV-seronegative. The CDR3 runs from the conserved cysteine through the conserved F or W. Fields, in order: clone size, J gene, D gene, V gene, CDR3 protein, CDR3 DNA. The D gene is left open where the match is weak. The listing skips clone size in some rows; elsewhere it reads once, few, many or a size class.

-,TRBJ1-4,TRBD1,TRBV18,CASSTGQGGEKLFF,TGTGCCAGCTCAACCGGACAGGGAGGTGAAAAACTGTTTTTT
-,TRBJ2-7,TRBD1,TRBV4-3,CASSPRTGNYEQYF,TGCGCCAGCAGCCCTCGGACAGGGAACTACGAGCAGTACTTC
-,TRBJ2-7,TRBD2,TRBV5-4,CASSLAGGGGAWEQYF,TGTGCCAGCAGCTTGGCCGGGGGCGGGGGGGCCTGGGAGCAGTACTTC
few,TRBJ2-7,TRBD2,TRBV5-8,CASSLGGSFYEQYF,TGTGCCAGCAGCTTGGGCGGGAGCTTCTACGAGCAGTACTTC
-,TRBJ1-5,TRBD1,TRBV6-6,CATSQGIGSNQPQHF,TGTGCCACCTCACAGGGGATTGGTAGCAATCAGCCCCAGCATTTT
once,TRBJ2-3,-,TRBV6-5,CASSSLSDTQYF,TGTGCCAGCAGTTCTCTGTCAGATACGCAGTATTTT
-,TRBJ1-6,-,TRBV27,CASSFVPGNFYNSPLHF,TGTGCCAGCAGTTTTGTTCCGGGAAACTTCTATAATTCACCCCTCCACTTT
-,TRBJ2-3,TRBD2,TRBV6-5,CASSRTSGRDTQYF,TGTGCCAGCAGTAGGACTAGCGGGAGAGATACGCAGTATTTT
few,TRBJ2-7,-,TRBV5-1,CASSPGRDFAYEQYF,TGCGCCAGCAGCCCCGGGCGGGACTTTGCCTACGAGCAGTACTTC
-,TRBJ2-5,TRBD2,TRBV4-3,CASSRYRTSGDITIQETQYF,TGCGCCAGCAGCCGCTATCGGACTAGCGGGGATATCACCATTCAAGAGACCCAGTACTTC
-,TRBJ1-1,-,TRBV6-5,CASSYSRAGGAFF,TGTGCCAGCAGTTACTCGAGGGCAGGAGGGGCTTTCTTT
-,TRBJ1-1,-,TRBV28,CASSPYNGVTEAFF,TGTGCCAGCAGTCCGTACAACGGAGTAACTGAAGCTTTCTTT
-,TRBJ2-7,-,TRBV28,CASTEPLSSYEQYF,TGTGCCAGCACCGAGCCGCTGAGCTCCTACGAGCAGTACTTC
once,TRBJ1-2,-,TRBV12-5,CASGLVGAVGYTF,TGTGCTAGTGGTTTGGTGGGGGCTGTTGGCTACACCTTC
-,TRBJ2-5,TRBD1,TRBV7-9,CASSLGQGAETQYF,TGTGCCAGCAGCTTAGGACAGGGGGCGGAGACCCAGTACTTC
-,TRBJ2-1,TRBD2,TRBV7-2,CASSSRSGRAFNEQFF,TGTGCCAGCAGCTCCCGTAGCGGGAGGGCCTTCAATGAGCAGTTCTTC
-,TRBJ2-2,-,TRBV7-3,CASSFEGSTGELFF,TGTGCCAGCAGCTTCGAGGGAAGCACCGGGGAGCTGTTTTTT
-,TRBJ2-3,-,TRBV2,CASSPLPGAQVDTQYF,TGTGCCAGCAGTCCTCTCCCAGGGGCGCAGGTAGATACGCAGTATTTT
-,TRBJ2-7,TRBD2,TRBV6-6,CASRPGLAPYEQYF,TGTGCCAGCAGGCCGGGACTAGCTCCCTACGAGCAGTACTTC
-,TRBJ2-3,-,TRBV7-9,CASRQRPRGPTDTQYF,TGTGCCAGCAGACAACGACCCCGCGGGCCCACAGATACGCAGTATTTT
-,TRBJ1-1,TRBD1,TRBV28,CASSLLTGVGTEAFF,TGTGCCAGCAGTCTTCTGACAGGGGTGGGCACTGAAGCTTTCTTT
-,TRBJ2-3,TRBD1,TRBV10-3,CAISGQGGGGMSTDTQYF,TGTGCCATCAGCGGACAGGGGGGTGGCGGGATGAGCACAGATACGCAGTATTTT
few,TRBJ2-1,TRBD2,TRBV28,CASSSLLAGAYNEQFF,TGTGCCAGCAGTTCCTTGTTAGCGGGAGCCTACAATGAGCAGTTCTTC
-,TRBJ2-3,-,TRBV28,CASSLGSPGTDTQYF,TGTGCCAGCAGTTTAGGCTCGCCAGGCACAGATACGCAGTATTTT
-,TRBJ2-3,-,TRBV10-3,CAIAAGTTDTQYF,TGTGCCATCGCGGCGGGGACCACAGATACGCAGTATTTT
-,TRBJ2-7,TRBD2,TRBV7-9,CASRPKPGLAGNEQYF,TGTGCCAGCAGACCAAAACCGGGACTAGCGGGTAACGAGCAGTACTTC
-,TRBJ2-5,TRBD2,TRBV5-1,CASSLSGGEETQYF,TGCGCCAGCAGCTTAAGCGGGGGGGAAGAGACCCAGTACTTC
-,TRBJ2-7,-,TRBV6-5,CASRSGGQRTYEQYF,TGTGCCAGTCGATCAGGGGGGCAGAGGACCTACGAGCAGTACTTC
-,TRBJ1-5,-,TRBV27,CASSLRGYQPQHF,TGTGCCAGCAGTTTAAGGGGATATCAGCCCCAGCATTTT
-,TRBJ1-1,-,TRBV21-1,CASSKSRAEAFF,TGTGCCAGCAGCAAATCGCGGGCTGAAGCTTTCTTT
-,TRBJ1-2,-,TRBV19,CASSIIQGDGNYGYTF,TGTGCCAGTAGTATCATACAGGGTGATGGGAACTATGGCTACACCTTC
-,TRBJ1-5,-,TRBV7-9,CASSFRSNQPQHF,TGTGCCAGCAGCTTCAGAAGCAATCAGCCCCAGCATTTT
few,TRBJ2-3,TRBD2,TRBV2,CASGTSGTTDTQYF,TGTGCCAGCGGGACTAGCGGGACCACAGATACGCAGTATTTT
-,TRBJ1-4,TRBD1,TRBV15,CATSPRQGAREKLFF,TGTGCCACCAGCCCTCGACAGGGGGCTCGCGAAAAACTGTTTTTT
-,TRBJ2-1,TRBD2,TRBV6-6,CASSYEAGAYNEQFF,TGTGCCAGCAGTTACGAAGCGGGGGCCTACAATGAGCAGTTCTTC
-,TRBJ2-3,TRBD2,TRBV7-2,CASSVTSGGRTDTQYF,TGTGCCAGCAGCGTGACTAGCGGGGGACGCACAGATACGCAGTATTTT
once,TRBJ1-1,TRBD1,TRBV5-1,CASSADRGGDTEAFF,TGCGCCAGCAGCGCGGACAGGGGGGGAGACACTGAAGCTTTCTTT
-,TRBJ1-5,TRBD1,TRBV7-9,CASSFGTAGNQPQHF,TGTGCCAGCAGCTTCGGGACAGCCGGCAATCAGCCCCAGCATTTT
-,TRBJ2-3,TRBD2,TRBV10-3,CAIRTSGVTDTQYF,TGTGCCATCAGGACTAGCGGGGTTACAGATACGCAGTATTTT
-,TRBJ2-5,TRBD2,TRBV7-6,CASSSGGLKGIQYF,TGTGCCAGCAGCTCGGGAGGCCTCAAGGGGATCCAGTACTTC